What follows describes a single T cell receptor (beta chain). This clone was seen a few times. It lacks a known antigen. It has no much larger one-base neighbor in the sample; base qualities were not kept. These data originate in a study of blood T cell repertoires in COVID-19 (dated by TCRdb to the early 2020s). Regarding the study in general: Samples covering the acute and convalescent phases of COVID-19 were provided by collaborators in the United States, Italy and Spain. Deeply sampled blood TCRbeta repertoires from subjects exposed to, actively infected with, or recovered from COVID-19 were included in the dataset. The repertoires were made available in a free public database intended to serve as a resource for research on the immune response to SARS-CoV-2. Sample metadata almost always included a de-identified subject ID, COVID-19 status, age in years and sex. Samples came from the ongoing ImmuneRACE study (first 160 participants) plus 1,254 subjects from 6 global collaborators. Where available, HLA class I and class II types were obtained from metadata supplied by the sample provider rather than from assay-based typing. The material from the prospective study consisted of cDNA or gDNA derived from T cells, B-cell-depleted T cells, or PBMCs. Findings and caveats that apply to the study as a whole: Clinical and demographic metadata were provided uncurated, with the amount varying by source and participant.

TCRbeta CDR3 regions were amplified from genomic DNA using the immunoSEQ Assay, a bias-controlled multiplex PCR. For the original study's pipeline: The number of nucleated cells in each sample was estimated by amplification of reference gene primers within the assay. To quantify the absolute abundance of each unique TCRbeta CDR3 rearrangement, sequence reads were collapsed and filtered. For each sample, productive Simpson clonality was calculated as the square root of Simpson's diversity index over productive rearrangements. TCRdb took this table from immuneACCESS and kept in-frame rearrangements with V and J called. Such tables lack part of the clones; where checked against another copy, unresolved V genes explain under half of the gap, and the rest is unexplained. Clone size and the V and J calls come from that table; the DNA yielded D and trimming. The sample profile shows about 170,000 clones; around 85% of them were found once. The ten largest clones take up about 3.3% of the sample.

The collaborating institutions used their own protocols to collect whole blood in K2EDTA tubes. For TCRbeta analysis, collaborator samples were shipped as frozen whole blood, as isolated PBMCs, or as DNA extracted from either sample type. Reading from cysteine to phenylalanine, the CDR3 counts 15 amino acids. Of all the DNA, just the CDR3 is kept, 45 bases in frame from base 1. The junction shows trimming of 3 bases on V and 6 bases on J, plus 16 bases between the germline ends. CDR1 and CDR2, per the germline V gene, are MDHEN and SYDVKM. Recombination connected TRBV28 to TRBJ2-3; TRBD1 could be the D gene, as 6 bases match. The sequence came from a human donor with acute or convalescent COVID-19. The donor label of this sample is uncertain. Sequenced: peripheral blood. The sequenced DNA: TGTGCCAGCAGTTTGTTGGTAGGGGGTTCCGATACGCAGTATTTT. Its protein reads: CASSLLVGGSDTQYF. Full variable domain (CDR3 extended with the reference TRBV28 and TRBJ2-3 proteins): DVKVTQSSRYLVKRTGEKVFLECVQDMDHENMFWYRQDPGLGLRLIYFSYDVKMKEKGDIPEGYSVSREKKERFSLILESASTNQTSMYLCASSLLVGGSDTQYFGPGTRLTVL.